This TCR beta chain is drawn from a study of blood T cell repertoires in COVID-19. Study-level information: PBMCs, B-cell-depleted T cells, or T cells provided the cDNA or gDNA that made up the material.

Germline CDR1 is SGHDN and CDR2 is FVKESK. The ends lost 6 bases at V and 6 bases at J; junction bases unmatched: 7. The CDR3 loop spans 14 amino acids. Per the original data handling: Reference gene primer amplification gave estimated nucleated cell counts. Here immunoSEQ multiplex PCR was the method, and the copy in TCRdb shows in-frame clones only, minus some. Clone size and V and J calls were adopted from that table, with D and trimming inferred from the DNA. Among 160,000 or so clones listed, about four fifths were seen once. The sample taken for sequencing was peripheral blood. This TCR derives from a woman aged 55-69 years with COVID-19, enrolled during active disease. This chain connects TRBV14 to TRBJ1-1, with 10 positions matching TRBD1. CDR3 in amino acids: CASRGDRGRSEAFF. CDR3 nucleotides: TGTGCCAGCAGAGGAGACAGGGGGCGGTCTGAAGCTTTCTTT.